The rows below give T cell receptor beta chains drawn from one sample of a study of cytomegalovirus exposure and HLA in healthy donors. Generated by immunoSEQ multiplex PCR, the TCRdb table keeps only in-frame clones and is missing some. The sample includes some 150,000 clones, around 79% of them seen just once. Material for sequencing was PBMCs. The receptors were sampled from a man aged 45-65 years in good health and CMV-seropositive. CDR3s include the opening cysteine and the closing phenylalanine or tryptophan. The D gene is left open where the match is weak. Where a row states a size, it is once, few, many or the class of an expanded clone; other rows omit it.

V: TRBV2; D: NA; J: TRBJ1-1; size: NA; DNA: TGTGCCAGCAGTGAAGCCGGGATGAACACTGAAGCTTTCTTT; CDR3: CASSEAGMNTEAFF
V: TRBV5-1; D: TRBD2; J: TRBJ2-7; size: NA; DNA: TGCGCCAGCAGCTTGGCAGAGCGTCTAGCGGGAGGGCCCGGCGAGCAGTACTTC; CDR3: CASSLAERLAGGPGEQYF
V: TRBV28; D: TRBD1; J: TRBJ2-7; size: NA; DNA: TGTGCCAGCAGTTTGTCAATCCGGACAGGGGGCATGTACGAGCAGTACTTC; CDR3: CASSLSIRTGGMYEQYF
V: TRBV28; D: NA; J: TRBJ1-3; size: NA; DNA: TGTGCCAGCAGTTTTCTCCGGGAAACTGGAAACACCATATATTTT; CDR3: CASSFLRETGNTIYF
V: TRBV19; D: TRBD1; J: TRBJ1-2; size: NA; DNA: TGTGCCAGTACCCCGGACAGGGGGCGAAACTATGGCTACACCTTC; CDR3: CASTPDRGRNYGYTF
V: TRBV9; D: TRBD1; J: TRBJ1-2; size: NA; DNA: TGTGCCAGCAGCGACCGGGACAGATCTAACTATGGCTACACCTTC; CDR3: CASSDRDRSNYGYTF
V: TRBV30; D: TRBD2; J: TRBJ2-2; size: NA; DNA: TGTGCCTGGAGTCAATTAGGTTGGCAAAGCGGGATTACCGGGGAGCTGTTTTTT; CDR3: CAWSQLGWQSGITGELFF
V: TRBV6-6; D: NA; J: TRBJ1-1; size: NA; DNA: TGTGCCAGCGAGGGGAACACTGAAGCTTTCTTT; CDR3: CASEGNTEAFF
V: TRBV30; D: TRBD1; J: TRBJ2-7; size: NA; DNA: TGTGCCTGTGCTCGACAGGGCAATTTTTACGAGCAGTACTTC; CDR3: CACARQGNFYEQYF
V: TRBV4-2; D: TRBD1; J: TRBJ2-7; size: few; DNA: TGTGCCAGCAGCCCGGGGGGGGACAGGGGATACGAGCAGTACTTC; CDR3: CASSPGGDRGYEQYF
V: TRBV27; D: NA; J: TRBJ1-1; size: NA; DNA: TGTGCCAGCAGTAAGTACAGTTCTTCTGTTTCTGAAGCTTTCTTT; CDR3: CASSKYSSSVSEAFF
V: TRBV5-1; D: TRBD1; J: TRBJ1-4; size: NA; DNA: TGCGCCAGCAGCTTGGCCAAGCTGCGGTATCGGACAGGGGGCAATGAAAAACTGTTTTTT; CDR3: CASSLAKLRYRTGGNEKLFF
V: TRBV9; D: NA; J: TRBJ2-2; size: once; DNA: TGTGCCAGCAGCGTACAATCTCAGGGAGGCGGGGAGCTGTTTTTT; CDR3: CASSVQSQGGGELFF
V: TRBV19; D: TRBD1; J: TRBJ1-5; size: once; DNA: TGTGCCAGTAGTATAGATCACAGGGGGGCTCAGCCCCAGCATTTT; CDR3: CASSIDHRGAQPQHF
V: TRBV6-4; D: NA; J: TRBJ2-2; size: once; DNA: TGTGCCAGCAGGGAACTAGCTTCCTCAGCCGGGGAGCTGTTTTTT; CDR3: CASRELASSAGELFF
V: TRBV19; D: TRBD1; J: TRBJ1-2; size: NA; DNA: TGTGCCAGTAGTATTGGGACAGGGAACGGCTACACCTTC; CDR3: CASSIGTGNGYTF
V: TRBV28; D: NA; J: TRBJ1-2; size: few; DNA: TGTGCCAGCAGTTTACTGCTAAACTATGGTGGCTACACCTTC; CDR3: CASSLLLNYGGYTF
V: TRBV5-4; D: NA; J: TRBJ1-3; size: NA; DNA: TGTGCCAGCAGCAAGCAGGGAGGAGGTGGAAACACCATATATTTT; CDR3: CASSKQGGGGNTIYF
V: TRBV6-1; D: NA; J: TRBJ2-7; size: NA; DNA: TGTGCCAGCAGTGAAGCGTATTCCTACGAGCAGTACTTC; CDR3: CASSEAYSYEQYF
V: TRBV5-1; D: TRBD2; J: TRBJ2-7; size: once; DNA: TGCGCCAGCAGCTATAGCGGGAGGGCCACGGGCGAGCAGTACTTC; CDR3: CASSYSGRATGEQYF
V: TRBV5-4; D: NA; J: TRBJ2-5; size: few; DNA: TGTGCCAGCAGCTTGGACCTAAAGGAGACCCAGTACTTC; CDR3: CASSLDLKETQYF
V: TRBV5-4; D: TRBD1; J: TRBJ2-5; size: NA; DNA: TGTGCCAGCAGCTTGGACTCGCAGGGGGCCCAGTACTTC; CDR3: CASSLDSQGAQYF
V: TRBV7-2; D: TRBD2; J: TRBJ2-1; size: NA; DNA: TGTGCCAGCAGCCCCCGGACTAGCGGCAACAATGAGCAGTTCTTC; CDR3: CASSPRTSGNNEQFF
V: TRBV4-1; D: TRBD1; J: TRBJ2-7; size: few; DNA: TGCGCCAGCAGCCAAGGTTGGGGACAGGGGGACCACGAGCAGTACTTC; CDR3: CASSQGWGQGDHEQYF
V: TRBV11-3; D: NA; J: TRBJ2-3; size: NA; DNA: TGTGCCAGCAGCCTACAGGGTTCAGATACGCAGTATTTT; CDR3: CASSLQGSDTQYF
V: TRBV5-1; D: TRBD1; J: TRBJ1-4; size: NA; DNA: TGCGCCAGCAGCGGCGGGACAGTTGCAACTAATGAAAAACTGTTTTTT; CDR3: CASSGGTVATNEKLFF
V: TRBV5-3; D: NA; J: TRBJ2-7; size: NA; DNA: TGTGCCAGAAGCTTGGCAGATCCGGAGTCCTCCTACGAGCAGTACTTC; CDR3: CARSLADPESSYEQYF